A selection of T cell receptor beta chains follows, all from one sample in a study of regulatory T cells in long-lasting Graves disease. MiXCR, run by TCRdb on the multiplex PCR reads, gives a single entry per CDR3 protein. This table has roughly 360,000 distinct CDR3 sequences, about 23% appearing once. This specimen was peripheral blood mononuclear cells (PBMCs), taken when the disease was refractory, from a patient treated with antithyroid drugs. Receptors were obtained from a woman between 40 and 55 years old with Graves disease. The CDR3 runs from the conserved cysteine through the conserved F or W. Fields, in order: D gene, V gene, clone size, J gene, CDR3 DNA, CDR3 protein. A D gene is named only where the DNA matches it firmly. Clone size is given for some rows only: seen once, a few or many times, or a class if the clone is expanded.

TRBD1	TRBV11-2	once	TRBJ2-3	TGTGCCAGCAGCTCCCGTCCCGGGACAGGCACAGATACGCAGTATTTT	CASSSRPGTGTDTQYF
NA	TRBV28	many	TRBJ2-7	TGTGCCAGCAGTTCTTTAGGGGAAATTCCCTACGAGCAGTACTTC	CASSSLGEIPYEQYF
NA	TRBV6-1	many	TRBJ1-5	TGTGCCAGCAGTGAAGTCCCCCATCAGCCCCAGCATTTT	CASSEVPHQPQHF
TRBD1	TRBV29-1	few	TRBJ2-7	TGCAGCGTTGTGGCGACAGGGGACGAGCAGTACTTC	CSVVATGDEQYF
NA	TRBV3-1	few	TRBJ1-2	TGTGCCAGCAGCCAAGATTGGGGAGCTAACTATGGCTACACCTTC	CASSQDWGANYGYTF
NA	TRBV29-1	NA	TRBJ1-3	TGCAGCGTTTCCCTTGGGACGGGGGCTGGAAACACCATATATTTT	CSVSLGTGAGNTIYF
NA	TRBV4-2	NA	TRBJ1-1	TGTGCCAGCAGCCAATCGCCGGGTATGAACACTGAAGCTTTCTTT	CASSQSPGMNTEAFF
NA	TRBV18	NA	TRBJ2-2	TGTGCCAGCTCACCATCACAGGGATACACCGGGGAGCTGTTTTTT	CASSPSQGYTGELFF
NA	TRBV11-2	NA	TRBJ1-4	TGTGCCAGCAGCCCGGCTCTTTCAGGACCAATACTGTTTTTT	CASSPALSGPILFF
NA	TRBV12-3/TRBV12-4	many	TRBJ2-7	TGTGCCAGCAGCATAGTTGTCAATCCCCTACGTGAGCAGTACTTC	CASSIVVNPLREQYF
NA	TRBV9	few	TRBJ2-2	TGTGCCAGCAGCGTAGTCCCCTTTCTAGCGTTAAACACCGGGGAGCTGTTTTTT	CASSVVPFLALNTGELFF
NA	TRBV4-1	few	TRBJ2-7	TGCGCCAGCAGCCAAGGTCTCTTGAAGCAGACCTACGAGCAGTACTTC	CASSQGLLKQTYEQYF
TRBD2	TRBV6-1	many	TRBJ2-5	TGTGCCAGCAGCCGATACCCCAAGACTAGCGGGATCCAAGAGACCCAGTACTTC	CASSRYPKTSGIQETQYF
NA	TRBV20-1	few	TRBJ2-3	TGCAGTGCTAGAGGTAGCACAGATACGCAGTATTTT	CSARGSTDTQYF
NA	TRBV5-5	few	TRBJ1-1	TGTGCCAGCAGCTTCGTGCATTCCACTGAAGCTTTCTTT	CASSFVHSTEAFF
NA	TRBV5-1	many	TRBJ1-1	TGCGCCAGCAGCTTGGAAGGCAGGGAGAACACTGAAGCTTTCTTT	CASSLEGRENTEAFF
TRBD2	TRBV27	once	TRBJ2-3	TGTGCCAGCACCCCTTATCCCCTAGCGGGAGGTCTAGCAGATACGCAGTATTTT	CASTPYPLAGGLADTQYF
TRBD2	TRBV2	once	TRBJ2-1	TGTGCCAGCACAGTGATATTTAGCGGGTCAAGCGCCGAGCAGTTCTTC	CASTVIFSGSSAEQFF
NA	TRBV29-1	few	TRBJ1-1	TGCAGCGGTGACCAGGGGACTGAAGCTTTCTTT	CSGDQGTEAFF
TRBD2	TRBV2	few	TRBJ2-5	TGTGCCAGCAGTGAACTCCCTACTAGCGGGGAACAAGAGACCCAGTACTTC	CASSELPTSGEQETQYF
NA	TRBV2	few	TRBJ2-1	TGTGCCAGCAAGAAGGTGATGTGGGGCGGTGAGCAGTTCTTC	CASKKVMWGGEQFF
TRBD1	TRBV28	many	TRBJ1-4	TGTGCCTCTCAGACAGGGGCCACTAATGAAAAACTGTTTTTT	CASQTGATNEKLFF
NA	TRBV29-1	few	TRBJ1-2	TGCAGCGTACCCACGGGGGCGTCAGGCTACACCTTC	CSVPTGASGYTF
TRBD2	TRBV11-2	NA	TRBJ2-3	TGTGCCAGCAGCTTAGAATTAGCGGGTAGGGCAGATACGCAGTATTTT	CASSLELAGRADTQYF
NA	TRBV10-3	NA	TRBJ1-1	TGTGCCATCAGTGACCGATTATCGGTCCCTGAAGCTTTCTTT	CAISDRLSVPEAFF
TRBD1	TRBV10-3	many	TRBJ2-2	TGTGCCATGGGGACAGTGGACACCGGGGAGCTGTTTTTT	CAMGTVDTGELFF
TRBD2	TRBV28	many	TRBJ2-7	TGTGCCAGCAGTTTAAGCGGGAGGCTCTACGAGCAGTACTTC	CASSLSGRLYEQYF
NA	TRBV19	NA	TRBJ1-6	TGTCCCAGTAGTACCCGGGGGCGAGCTTCACCCCTCCACTTT	CPSSTRGRASPLHF
NA	TRBV3-1	few	TRBJ2-2	TGTGCCAGCAGCCAAGAAAGGCTGAACACCGGGGAGCTGTTTTTT	CASSQERLNTGELFF
TRBD1	TRBV12-3/TRBV12-4	many	TRBJ1-5	TGTGCCAGCAGCGGGACAGGGAGACAGCCCCAGCATTTT	CASSGTGRQPQHF
NA	TRBV2	many	TRBJ2-7	TGTGCCAGCAGCCGGACCCGTACCCTTGTCTACGAGCAGTACTTC	CASSRTRTLVYEQYF
TRBD2	TRBV20-1	NA	TRBJ2-1	TGCAGTGCTTTTACCACTAGCGGGGGAAACAATGAGCAGTTCTTC	CSAFTTSGGNNEQFF
TRBD2	TRBV7-3	NA	TRBJ2-3	TGTGCCAGCAGCTTAGGTAGCGGGGGAGGAGATACGCAGTATTTT	CASSLGSGGGDTQYF
TRBD2	TRBV10-3	many	TRBJ2-7	TGTGCCATCAGTGAGGGTATTAGCGGGAGCTCCTACGAGCAGTACTTC	CAISEGISGSSYEQYF
NA	TRBV20-1	many	TRBJ1-5	TGCAGTGCTATCGGGACAATCGATGCCGTCAGCAATCAGCCCCAGCATTTT	CSAIGTIDAVSNQPQHF
NA	TRBV20-1	many	TRBJ2-7	TGCAGTGCTAGAGATCATTCGACAGTGGGTCTCGAGCAGTACTTC	CSARDHSTVGLEQYF
NA	TRBV7-9	many	TRBJ2-5	TGTGCCGCGGGACTTCCCCAAGAGACCCAGTACTTC	CAAGLPQETQYF
TRBD1	TRBV28	many	TRBJ1-5	TGTGCCAGCACCCCGGACAGGGCGGATCAGCCCCAGCATTTT	CASTPDRADQPQHF
TRBD1	TRBV9	many	TRBJ1-1	TGTGCCAGCACTTACGGGACAGGGAACACTGAAGCTTTCTTT	CASTYGTGNTEAFF
NA	TRBV11-2	NA	TRBJ1-4	TGTGCCAGCAGCTTGGGACGACCCCAGGCTGAACTGTTTTTT	CASSLGRPQAELFF
NA	TRBV20-1	NA	TRBJ1-6	TGCAGTGCTAGCGTTACCAGGGTTAATTCACCCCTCCACTTT	CSASVTRVNSPLHF
NA	TRBV11-2	NA	TRBJ2-3	TGTGCCAGCAGCTTAGCCCCGCGGAGCACAGATACGCAGTATTTT	CASSLAPRSTDTQYF
TRBD1	TRBV7-2	NA	TRBJ1-2	TGTGCCAGCAGCTTAGAAGGGACAGCCCCTAACTATGGCTACACCTTC	CASSLEGTAPNYGYTF
TRBD1	TRBV14	once	TRBJ2-7	TGTGCCAGCAGCCAAGTGAAGGGGGCCTGGAGCTCCTACGAGCAGTACTTC	CASSQVKGAWSSYEQYF
NA	TRBV3-1	once	TRBJ2-1	TGTGCCAGCAGCCACAGAACTGGTTACAATGAGCAGTTCTTC	CASSHRTGYNEQFF
NA	TRBV6-1	NA	TRBJ2-7	TGTGCCAGCAGTAGGCAAAGAGGAATCTACGAGCAGTACTTC	CASSRQRGIYEQYF
NA	TRBV6-2/TRBV6-3	NA	TRBJ2-3	TGTGCCAGCAGTTACACTACTAGAAGCACAGATACGCAGTATTTT	CASSYTTRSTDTQYF
TRBD1	TRBV19	NA	TRBJ1-5	TGTGCCAGTCAAGCTACAGGGGCGCCCCAGCATTTT	CASQATGAPQHF
TRBD2	TRBV7-9	many	TRBJ2-5	TGTGCCAGCAGCTTCGGGACTAGGGGTGAGACCCAGTACTTC	CASSFGTRGETQYF
NA	TRBV28	many	TRBJ1-5	TGTGCCACCTCGGGGGGATTCTCAAGCAATCAGCCCCAGCATTTT	CATSGGFSSNQPQHF
NA	TRBV5-1	many	TRBJ2-2	TGCGCCAGCAGCTTGATCACTGTCGGGGAGCTGTTTTTT	CASSLITVGELFF
NA	TRBV27	many	TRBJ1-1	TGTGCCAGCAGTTTCTTGGACGGGGGAGCTTTCTTT	CASSFLDGGAFF
NA	TRBV29-1	few	TRBJ2-4	TGCAGCGTTGAGGACGGTATAGCCAAAAACATTCAGTACTTC	CSVEDGIAKNIQYF